The next 8 T cell receptor beta chains were all read from a single sample in a study of OX40 agonist ivuxolimab in advanced cancers. Method: immunoSEQ multiplex PCR; TCRdb's copy keeps in-frame clones and lacks some. The sample lists some 50,000 clones, about 88% occurring once. Material: CD4+ or CD8+ T cells sorted from blood, obtained in a trial of the OX40 agonist ivuxolimab. The receptors stem from an adult with an advanced solid tumor such as melanoma, head and neck, liver or kidney cancer.

The chain joins TRBV9 to TRBJ1-4; D is ambiguous. Germline-derived CDR1 and CDR2 are SGDLS and YYNGEE. The CDR3 loop spans 14 amino acids. Trimming removed 2 bases from V and 8 bases from J, with 13 bases in between. This chain's CDR3 is CASSVNTAGEKLFF. CDR3 in DNA: TGTGCCAGCAGCGTTAATACGGCCGGCGAAAAACTGTTTTTT.

The V call is TRBV6-4, the J call TRBJ1-1; D is unresolved. V was shortened by 5 bases and J by 1 base, with 8 bases between the two germline ends. The CDR3 runs to 13 residues. Germline values: CDR1 MRHNA, CDR2 SNTAGT. CDR3 sequence: CASSYGENTEAFF. The CDR3 bases are TGTGCCAGCAGTTACGGGGAGAACACTGAAGCTTTCTTT.

The genes are TRBV28 and TRBJ1-2; no firm D call. The V and J ends lost 3 bases and 6 bases respectively, with 17 bases between them. The CDR3 covers 15 residues. The germline V gene has CDR1 MDHEN and CDR2 SYDVKM. In DNA form, the CDR3 reads TGTGCCAGCAGTTTTAGCAGTAGGAGAATACATGGCTACACCTTC. It is translated as CASSFSSRRIHGYTF.

There are a few counts of this clone. This chain joins TRBV19 and TRBJ1-2; no definite D call. Germline loops: CDR1 LNHDA, CDR2 SQIVND (reference sequence). The CDR3 has 14 amino acids. Trimming took 5 bases from V and 4 from J, leaving 14 bases between them. CDR3 amino acids: CASSFSRTVYGYTF. In DNA form, the CDR3 reads TGTGCCAGTAGTTTCAGCAGGACGGTCTATGGCTACACCTTC.

The chain combines TRBV25-1 with TRBJ1-3; D not resolved. The CDR3 contains 13 residues. Trimming removed 9 bases from V and 0 bases from J, with 9 bases in between. From germline, CDR1 is MGHDK and CDR2 SYGVNS. The CDR3 DNA follows: TGTGCCAGTATCGTGAACTCTGGAAACACCATATATTTT. Translating gives CASIVNSGNTIYF.

The chain uses TRBV19 and TRBJ1-2; 10 bases align to TRBD1. Germline V gene data show CDR1 as LNHDA and CDR2 as SQIVND (reference sequence). After removal of 5 bases from V and 4 bases from J, the junction contained 7 bases not matched to a gene. This CDR3 spans 15 amino acids. In DNA form, the CDR3 reads TGTGCCAGTAGTCAGGGACAGGGGATTGGCTATGGCTACACCTTC. Its protein product is CASSQGQGIGYGYTF.

V and J are TRBV6-1 and TRBJ2-7; possibly TRBD1 for D (5 bases). V was pared by 4 bases and J by 3 bases, with 10 bases between. This CDR3 is built from 13 residues. Germline V lookup: CDR1 MNHNS, CDR2 SASEGT. The CDR3 protein is CASSAQANYEQYF. CDR3 nucleotide sequence: TGTGCCAGCAGTGCACAGGCCAACTACGAGCAGTACTTC.

In DNA, the CDR3 is TGTGCCAGCAGCTTAGACCTCTCCGAGCAGTACTTC. Translation gives CASSLDLSEQYF. The chain is built from TRBV7-2 and TRBJ2-5; D remains unclear. The J call may be faulty, since TRBJ2-7 better matches the DNA end. The CDR3 covers 12 residues. Germline lookup yields CDR1 SGHTA and CDR2 FQGNSA.